This T cell receptor (beta chain) is drawn from a study of blood T cell repertoires in COVID-19. This CDR3 contains 15 residues. With V trimmed by 8 bases and J by 3 bases, 7 bases remained unmatched. CDR1 and CDR2 from the germline V gene are SNHLY and FYNNEI. Sequencing used immunoSEQ multiplex PCR; TCRdb keeps in-frame clones, though not all of them. The sample lists 200,000 to 300,000 clones; approximately 85% were seen once. The specimen sequenced was PBMCs or T cells enriched from blood (not recorded which). The chain has TRBV2 and TRBJ2-2; TRBD2 aligns across 9 bases. This receptor was taken from a woman aged 45-60 years with acute COVID-19. The CDR3, as DNA: TGTGCCAGCGCCCGGCGGGGGGGCGACACCGGGGAGCTGTTTTTT. Amino acid sequence: CASARRGGDTGELFF.